The rows below give T cell receptor beta chains drawn from one sample of a study of PD-1 blockade in classical Hodgkin lymphoma. This table comes from immunoSEQ multiplex PCR, and its TCRdb copy is limited to in-frame clones, with some not included. This sample carries over 3,500 clones, 70% to 85% of them seen once, and the ten largest clones take 13%. What was sequenced was CD8+ T cells from blood. The receptors originated from a human donor with classical Hodgkin lymphoma. Each CDR3 is given with its conserved first and last residue. A D gene is named only where the DNA matches it firmly. Clone size appears in some rows only: once, few, many, or a class for an expanded clone.

D | J | V | size | DNA | CDR3
. | TRBJ2-1 | TRBV4-3 | . | TGCGCCAGCAGCCAAACTGTCAACTCCTACAATGAGCAGTTCTTC | CASSQTVNSYNEQFF
TRBD2 | TRBJ2-1 | TRBV28 | . | TGTGCCAGCAGTTTATCTCTAGCGGGAGTTGACCTCTTC | CASSLSLAGVDLF
. | TRBJ2-1 | TRBV27 | . | TGTGCCAGCAGGACGGGGACAAACTACAATGAGCAGTTCTTC | CASRTGTNYNEQFF
. | TRBJ2-1 | TRBV5-1 | . | TGCGCCAGCAGCTTGGGGTTCTCGATTGGCGATGAGCAGTTCTTC | CASSLGFSIGDEQFF
. | TRBJ2-1 | TRBV6-6 | . | TGTGCCAGCAGTTTCGAACTAGGGAATGAGCAGTTCTTC | CASSFELGNEQFF
. | TRBJ1-2 | TRBV28 | . | TGTGCCAGCAGGACCACGAGGGAGTACTATGGCTACACCTTC | CASRTTREYYGYTF
TRBD2 | TRBJ2-7 | TRBV13 | few | TGTGCCAGCAGCCAATTATCGGCTAGCGGGAGGGCCCACGAGCAGTACTTC | CASSQLSASGRAHEQYF
. | TRBJ2-3 | TRBV13 | . | TGTGCCAGCAGCACCGGTGCCAGTCGAGATACGCAGTATTTT | CASSTGASRDTQYF
. | TRBJ1-2 | TRBV7-2 | . | TGTGCCAGCAGCCATGGAATGGGGGGGGGCTACACCTTC | CASSHGMGGGYTF
TRBD2 | TRBJ2-5 | TRBV9 | . | TGTGCCAGCAGCGCAGCCGGGACTAGCGGATCCCAAGAGACCCAGTACTTC | CASSAAGTSGSQETQYF
. | TRBJ1-1 | TRBV7-2 | . | TGTGCCAGCAGCTTTACCGGGGCGAACACTGAAGCTTTCTTT | CASSFTGANTEAFF
. | TRBJ1-2 | TRBV7-2 | . | TGCGCCAGCAGCCCAACTCGGGACGGGAACTATGGCTACACCTTC | CASSPTRDGNYGYTF
. | TRBJ2-5 | TRBV5-1 | . | TGCGCCAGCAGCTTAGGACCGTTCATACAGGGAGAGACCCAGTACTTC | CASSLGPFIQGETQYF
. | TRBJ2-7 | TRBV19 | few | TGTGCCAGTAGTATTTTATTTCGCTACGAGCAGTACTTC | CASSILFRYEQYF
. | TRBJ2-7 | TRBV7-8 | . | TGTGCCAGCAGCTTAACGGAAAACGCCTACGAGCAGTACTTC | CASSLTENAYEQYF
. | TRBJ2-7 | TRBV6-1 | once | TGTGCCAGCAGATTTAGCTCATCCTACGAGCAGTACTTC | CASRFSSSYEQYF
. | TRBJ2-3 | TRBV11-3 | . | TGTGCCAGCAGCTTAGAGATCTACACAGATACGCAGTATTTT | CASSLEIYTDTQYF